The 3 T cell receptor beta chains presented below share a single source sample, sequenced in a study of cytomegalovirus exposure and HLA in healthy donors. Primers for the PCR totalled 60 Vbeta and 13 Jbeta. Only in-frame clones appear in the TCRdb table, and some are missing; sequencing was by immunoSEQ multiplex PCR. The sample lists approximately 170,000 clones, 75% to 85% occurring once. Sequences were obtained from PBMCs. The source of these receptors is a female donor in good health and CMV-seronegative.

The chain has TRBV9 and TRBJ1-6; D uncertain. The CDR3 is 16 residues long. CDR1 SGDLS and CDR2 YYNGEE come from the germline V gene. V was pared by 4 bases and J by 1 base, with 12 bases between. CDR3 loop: CASSPLGRSYNSPLHF. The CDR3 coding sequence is TGTGCCAGCAGCCCCCTGGGGAGGTCCTATAATTCACCCCTCCACTTT. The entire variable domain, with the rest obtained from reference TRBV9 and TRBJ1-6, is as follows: DSGVTQTPKHLITATGQRVTLRCSPRSGDLSVYWYQQSLDQGLQFLIQYYNGEERAKGNILERFSAQQFPDLHSELNLSSLELGDSALYFCASSPLGRSYNSPLHFGNGTRLTVT.

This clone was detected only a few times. CDR3 in amino acids: CASSSPVSAEAFF. CDR3 DNA: TGTGCCAGCAGTTCCCCCGTGTCCGCTGAAGCTTTCTTT. The chain links TRBV6-5 to TRBJ1-1; D unclear. This CDR3 spans 13 amino acids. Trimming removed 4 bases at V and 6 bases at J, with 12 bases between. CDR1 and CDR2 (germline): MNHEY, SVGAGI.

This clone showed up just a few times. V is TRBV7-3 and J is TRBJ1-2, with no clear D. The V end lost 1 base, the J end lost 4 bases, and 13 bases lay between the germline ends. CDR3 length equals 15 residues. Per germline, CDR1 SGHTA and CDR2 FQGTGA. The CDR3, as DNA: TGTGCCAGCAGCTTAATGGGAGGGTCGACCTATGGCTACACCTTC. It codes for CASSLMGGSTYGYTF.